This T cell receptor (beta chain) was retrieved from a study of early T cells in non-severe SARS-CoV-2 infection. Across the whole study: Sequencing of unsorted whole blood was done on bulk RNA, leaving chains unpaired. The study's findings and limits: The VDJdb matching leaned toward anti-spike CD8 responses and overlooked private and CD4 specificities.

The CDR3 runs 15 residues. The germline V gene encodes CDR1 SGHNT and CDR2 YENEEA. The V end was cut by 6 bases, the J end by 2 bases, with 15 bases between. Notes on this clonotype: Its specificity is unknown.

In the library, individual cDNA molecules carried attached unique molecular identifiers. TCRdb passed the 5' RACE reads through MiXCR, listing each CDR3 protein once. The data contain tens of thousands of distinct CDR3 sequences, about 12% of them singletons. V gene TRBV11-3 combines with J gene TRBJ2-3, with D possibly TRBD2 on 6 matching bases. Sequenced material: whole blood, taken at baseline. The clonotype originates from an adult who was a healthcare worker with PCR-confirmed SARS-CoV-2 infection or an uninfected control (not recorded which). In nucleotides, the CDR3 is TGTGCCAGCAGTCCGGCGCGGGATTTCACAGATACGCAGTATTTT. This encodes CASSPARDFTDTQYF.